The 10 T cell receptor beta chains below all came from one sample that was sequenced in a study of read filtering for tumor transcriptome and immune sequencing. From roughly 400 ng of RNA, a library with molecular barcoded alpha/delta and beta/gamma adaptors was made. MiXCR was run by TCRdb on the reads, yielding one entry per CDR3 protein. This table has approximately 25,000 distinct CDR3 sequences, about 15% appearing once. The material sequenced was a population of CD138-negative cells sorted from bone marrow. The receptors shown here come from a donor aged 40 or over with multiple myeloma.

This clonotype was observed at least ten times. The CDR3 spells CSASGFRNTEAFF. The DNA for the CDR3 is TGCAGTGCGAGCGGGTTCCGCAACACTGAAGCTTTCTTT. The V and J genes are TRBV20-1 and TRBJ1-1; D unclear. Looked up from germline, CDR1 is DFQATT and CDR2 is SNEGSKA (reference sequence). V lost 6 bases and J lost 2, with 13 bases in between. The length of the CDR3 is 13 residues.

This clonotype was recorded many times. The rearrangement joins TRBV2 to TRBJ2-5; 11 nucleotides agree with TRBD2. This CDR3 comprises 15 residues. Germline CDR1 SNHLY, CDR2 FYNNEI. Trimming at V came to 5 bases and at J to 5 bases, leaving 7 bases not matched to a gene. DNA for the CDR3: TGTGCCAGCAGTCTCCTAGCGGGAGGTGGGGAGACCCAGTACTTC. Its translation: CASSLLAGGGETQYF.

This clonotype was seen many times. The V gene is TRBV7-8, the J gene TRBJ2-5; TRBD2 aligns across 9 bases. Looked up from germline, CDR1 is SGHVS and CDR2 is FQNEAQ. This CDR3 has 14 residues. V gave up 1 base and J gave up 3 bases; unmatched junction bases: 0. In nucleotides, the CDR3 is TGTGCCAGCAGCTTAGGCGGGAGGGAAGAGACCCAGTACTTC. This sequence encodes CASSLGGREETQYF.

As to this clonotype: At one end, the junction sequence differs from germline, possibly due to a read error. This chain connects TRBV19 to TRBJ2-1, with TRBD2 identical over 7 bases. The CDR3 extends over 16 amino acids. Germline V lookup: CDR1 LNHDA, CDR2 SQIVND (reference sequence). This CDR3 is CAGSFGGRAGSNEQFF. The CDR3, as DNA: TGTGCCGGTAGTTTTGGGGGGAGGGCCGGGTCAAATGAGCAGTTCTTC.

In this sample, this clonotype turned up many times. V and J are TRBV4-2 and TRBJ2-3, with 9 bases lining up with TRBD1. CDR3 length: 21 residues. Trimming removed 2 bases from V and 0 bases from J; junction bases left unmatched: 18. Germline V gene lookup returns CDR1 LGHNA and CDR2 YNFKEQ. The CDR3 is CASSQFGGQGGGMGSTDTQYF. The CDR3 DNA sequence: TGTGCCAGCAGCCAATTTGGGGGACAGGGTGGCGGGATGGGGAGCACAGATACGCAGTATTTT.

This clonotype was seen repeatedly, ten times or more. J is TRBJ2-5 and V is TRBV7-9; D unclear. Trimming took off 5 bases at V and 1 base at J, with 5 bases between the two ends. Per germline, CDR1 SEHNR and CDR2 FQNEAQ (reference sequence). This CDR3 has 12 amino acids. The CDR3 loop is CASSPSQETQYF. The CDR3 DNA reads TGTGCCAGCAGCCCCTCCCAAGAGACCCAGTACTTC.

This clonotype was recorded at least ten times. The rearrangement uses TRBV5-1 and TRBJ2-3, with TRBD2 matching 10 bases. V was clipped by 4 bases and J by 1 base; unmatched bases: 6. The length of the CDR3 is 16 residues. Germline V gives CDR1 SGHRS, CDR2 YFSETQ. In DNA form, the CDR3 reads TGCGCCAGCAGCACCCAAGGGACTAGCGGCACAGATACGCAGTATTTT. It codes for CASSTQGTSGTDTQYF.

As to this clonotype: This likely came from a read error, as a far larger clone is one base away. V usage is TRBV5-8 and J usage is TRBJ2-3; D is uncertain. Germline V CDR1 and CDR2: SGHTS, YDEGEE. The CDR3 spans 13 residues. Trimming left V 6 bases short and J 2 bases short, with 10 bases between. CDR3 in DNA: TGTGCCAGCACCGTAGGCTACACAGATACGCAGTATTTT. Residues: CASTVGYTDTQYF.

This clonotype came up many times. The chain uses TRBV7-2 and TRBJ1-5; 8 bases agree with TRBD1. This CDR3 contains 15 residues. Germline-derived CDR1 and CDR2 are SGHTA and FQGNSA. V shed 4 bases and J 4 bases; nucleotides not matched to a gene: 6. CDR3 loop: CASSSGQGWNQPQHF. Here the CDR3 DNA reads TGTGCCAGCAGCTCCGGACAGGGTTGGAATCAGCCCCAGCATTTT.

This clonotype was seen many times. The V and J genes are TRBV29-1 and TRBJ2-5, with unresolved D. The length of the CDR3 is 11 residues. Per germline, CDR1 SQVTM and CDR2 ANQGSEA. Trimming left V 7 bases short and J 5 bases short, with 11 bases between. CDR3 DNA sequence: TGCAGCGACCGGACCGGGGAGACCCAGTACTTC. Translated, it gives CSDRTGETQYF.